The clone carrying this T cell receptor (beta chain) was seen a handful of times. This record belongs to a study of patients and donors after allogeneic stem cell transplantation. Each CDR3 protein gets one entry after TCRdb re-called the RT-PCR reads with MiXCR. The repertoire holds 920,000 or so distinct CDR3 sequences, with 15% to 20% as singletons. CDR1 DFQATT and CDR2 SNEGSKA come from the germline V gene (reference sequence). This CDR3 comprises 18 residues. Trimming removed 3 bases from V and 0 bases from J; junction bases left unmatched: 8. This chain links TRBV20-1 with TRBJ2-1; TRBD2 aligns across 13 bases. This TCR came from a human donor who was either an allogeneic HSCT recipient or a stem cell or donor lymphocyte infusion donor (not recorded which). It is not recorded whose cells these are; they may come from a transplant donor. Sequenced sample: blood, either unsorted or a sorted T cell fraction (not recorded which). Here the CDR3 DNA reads TGCAGTGCTAGGAGACTAGCGGGGGGCCCTAGCTCCTACAATGAGCAGTTCTTC. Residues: CSARRLAGGPSSYNEQFF.